The TCR beta chain described here comes from a study of CD8+ T cells in alopecia areata. Study as a whole: The study gave treated patients oral tofacitinib at 5 to 10 mg twice daily. Using the percentage of affected scalp area, treated patients' severity was scored. Study results and limitations: Although TCR sharing was seen in mice, sharing across patients was less clear, possibly for HLA-related reasons. Expanded CD8+ clones among the top 100, and scalp clonality, were significantly decreased by tofacitinib.

Noted treatment: oral pan-JAK inhibitor, 5-10 mg twice daily. Reverse transcribed after extraction, RNA yielded cDNA as the sequencing template. The method was immunoSEQ multiplex PCR; TCRdb's version includes in-frame clones alone and lacks a portion of them. The sample carries 100,000 to 150,000 clones, over 55% recorded once. In the case of this clone: Its matching antigen is unknown.

The V and J ends lost 4 bases and 1 base, in that order; junction bases with no gene match: 9. Germline lookup yields CDR1 LGHNA and CDR2 YSLEER. The CDR3 is 17 amino acids. The source was CD4+ T cells sorted from blood, collected at week 4, from a patient treated with tofacitinib. This receptor was obtained from a human donor with alopecia areata. This chain joins TRBV4-3 and TRBJ2-7, with 11 positions matching TRBD2. Written as DNA, the CDR3 is TGCGCCAGCAGCCGGTCTAGCGGGAGGTCAACGTCCTACGAGCAGTACTTC. This sequence encodes CASSRSSGRSTSYEQYF.